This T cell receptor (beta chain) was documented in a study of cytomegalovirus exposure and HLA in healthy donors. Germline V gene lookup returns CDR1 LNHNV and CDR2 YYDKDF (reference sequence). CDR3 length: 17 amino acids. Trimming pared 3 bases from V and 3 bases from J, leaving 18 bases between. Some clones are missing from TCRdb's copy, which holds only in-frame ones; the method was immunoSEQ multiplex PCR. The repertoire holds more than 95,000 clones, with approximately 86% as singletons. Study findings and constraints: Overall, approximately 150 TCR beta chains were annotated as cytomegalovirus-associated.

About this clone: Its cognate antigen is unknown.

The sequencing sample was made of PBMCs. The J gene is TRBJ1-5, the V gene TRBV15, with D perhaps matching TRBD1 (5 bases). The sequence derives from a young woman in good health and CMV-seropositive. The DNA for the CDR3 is TGTGCCACCAGCAGGGGGCGGACATTGCGGTCCAATCAGCCCCAGCATTTT. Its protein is CATSRGRTLRSNQPQHF.